This is a list of T cell receptor beta chains from one sample in a study of graft-versus-host responses after intestinal transplantation. Sequenced by immunoSEQ multiplex PCR; TCRdb stores in-frame clones only, minus some. This table holds 25,000 to 30,000 clones, 82% found once. For these receptors, no antigen is known. The sample in question was unstimulated CD4+ T cells sorted from spleen or lymph node cells, obtained before intestinal transplant. Receptors were obtained from a human donor who received an intestinal transplant. Both conserved end residues are part of each CDR3. D genes are given only for firm matches. Part of the rows lack a size; the others show once, few, many or a class for expanded clones.

>-|-|TRBJ1-5|13|TRBV5-1
CASSFARGQPQHF
TGCGCCAGCAGCTTCGCCAGGGGTCAGCCCCAGCATTTT
>TRBD1|-|TRBJ2-1|17|TRBV19
CASSVDRAESSYNEQFF
TGTGCCAGTAGTGTGGACAGGGCGGAGAGCTCCTACAATGAGCAGTTCTTC
>-|-|TRBJ2-1|15|TRBV6-1
CASSERGTTRDEQFF
TGTGCCAGCAGTGAACGAGGGACCACCAGGGATGAGCAGTTCTTC
>TRBD1|-|TRBJ1-1|14|TRBV5-1
CASSTGTGGLEAFF
TGCGCCAGCAGTACCGGGACAGGGGGTTTAGAAGCTTTCTTT
>-|-|TRBJ2-1|9|TRBV14
CASSPEQFF
TGTGCCAGCAGCCCTGAGCAGTTCTTC
>-|-|TRBJ2-7|12|TRBV6-5
CASSTALYEQYF
TGTGCCAGCAGCACCGCCCTATACGAGCAGTACTTC
>-|-|TRBJ2-3|15|TRBV6-6
CASSYARMGVDTQYF
TGTGCCAGCAGCTATGCCCGTATGGGGGTAGATACGCAGTATTTT
>-|-|TRBJ2-3|14|TRBV19
CASSLRVREGTQYF
TGTGCCAGTAGTTTGAGAGTCAGGGAAGGTACGCAGTATTTT
>-|-|TRBJ2-3|14|TRBV7-6
CASSLASATDTQYF
TGTGCCAGCAGCTTAGCCTCGGCGACAGATACGCAGTATTTT
>TRBD2|-|TRBJ2-3|16|TRBV6-6
CASRTSTSGSTDTQYF
TGTGCCAGCAGGACCTCGACTAGCGGGAGTACAGATACGCAGTATTTT
>TRBD1|once|TRBJ2-5|14|TRBV29-1
CSFSGRQGQETQYF
TGCAGCTTCAGCGGAAGACAGGGCCAAGAGACCCAGTACTTC
>TRBD1|-|TRBJ2-6|19|TRBV7-8
CASSLGYRQGLSGANVLTF
TGTGCCAGCAGCTTAGGCTACAGACAGGGCCTCTCTGGGGCCAACGTCCTGACTTTC
>-|-|TRBJ1-3|14|TRBV11-3
CASSLGPTGNTIYF
TGTGCCAGCAGCTTAGGGCCGACTGGAAACACCATATATTTT
>TRBD2|-|TRBJ2-3|17|TRBV4-1
CASSPRSGSSIPDTQYF
TGCGCCAGCAGCCCCCGTAGCGGGAGCTCTATCCCAGATACGCAGTATTTT
>TRBD1|-|TRBJ1-4|14|TRBV14
CASSQVQGGEKLFF
TGTGCCAGCAGCCAAGTACAGGGGGGCGAAAAACTGTTTTTT
>-|-|TRBJ2-3|13|TRBV4-1
CASSQIPTDTQYF
TGCGCCAGCAGCCAAATTCCCACAGATACGCAGTATTTT
>-|-|TRBJ2-4|13|TRBV2
CASSAGAKNIQYF
TGTGCCAGCAGTGCGGGAGCCAAAAACATTCAGTACTTC
>TRBD2|-|TRBJ2-3|18|TRBV4-2
CASSQDRPAGPSGDTQYF
TGTGCCAGCAGCCAAGATCGCCCAGCGGGGCCGTCGGGAGATACGCAGTATTTT
>TRBD2|-|TRBJ2-3|15|TRBV6-1
CASKIASGITDTQYF
TGTGCCAGCAAGATAGCTAGCGGAATCACAGATACGCAGTATTTT
>-|-|TRBJ2-3|17|TRBV21-1
CASSKDFTAERSDTQYF
TGTGCCAGCAGCAAAGATTTCACTGCGGAGCGTTCGGATACGCAGTATTTT
>-|-|TRBJ1-3|14|TRBV30
CAWTGGRYGNTIYF
TGTGCCTGGACGGGGGGAAGGTATGGAAACACCATATATTTT
>-|-|TRBJ1-1|13|TRBV28
CASSPGANTEAFF
TGTGCCAGCAGCCCGGGAGCAAACACTGAAGCTTTCTTT
>-|once|TRBJ1-2|11|TRBV6-5
CASTEGYGYTF
TGTGCCAGCACTGAAGGGTATGGCTACACCTTC
>TRBD2|-|TRBJ2-3|15|TRBV19
CASGRLAGGMNTQYF
TGTGCCAGCGGAAGACTAGCGGGGGGTATGAATACGCAGTATTTT
>-|-|TRBJ1-5|15|TRBV5-5
CASSLGGYSNQPQHF
TGTGCCAGCAGCTTGGGGGGATATAGCAATCAGCCCCAGCATTTT
>TRBD1|-|TRBJ2-7|15|TRBV7-9
CASSLRGQDSYEQYF
TGTGCCAGCAGCTTAAGAGGACAGGACTCCTACGAGCAGTACTTC
>TRBD1|-|TRBJ2-1|15|TRBV5-1
CASSFRDRSYNEQFF
TGCGCCAGCAGCTTTAGGGACAGGTCCTACAATGAGCAGTTCTTC
>TRBD2|-|TRBJ2-3|12|TRBV6-5
CASSYSGGAQYF
TGTGCCAGCAGTTACTCCGGGGGGGCGCAGTATTTT
>TRBD1|few|TRBJ2-2|15|TRBV4-1
CASRTTGFETGELFF
TGCGCCAGCAGAACGACAGGGTTCGAGACCGGGGAGCTGTTTTTT
>TRBD1|-|TRBJ2-1|14|TRBV15
CATRGTGSYNEQFF
TGTGCCACCAGAGGGACAGGGTCCTACAATGAGCAGTTCTTC
>-|-|TRBJ1-1|14|TRBV5-1
CASSLDRRNTEAFF
TGCGCCAGCAGCTTGGATCGACGGAACACTGAAGCTTTCTTT
>-|few|TRBJ2-2|15|TRBV10-1
CASSARGPSTGELFF
TGCGCCAGCAGCGCCAGGGGCCCGAGCACCGGGGAGCTGTTTTTT
>-|-|TRBJ1-5|19|TRBV21-1
CASSKEVTRASYSNQPQHF
TGTGCCAGCAGCAAAGAAGTAACCAGAGCAAGCTATAGCAATCAGCCCCAGCATTTT
>-|-|TRBJ2-1|13|TRBV5-8
CASSPAELESQFF
TGTGCCAGCAGCCCCGCAGAACTCGAGTCCCAGTTCTTC
>TRBD1|few|TRBJ2-7|12|TRBV6-5
CASGTGGYEQYF
TGTGCTTCCGGGACAGGGGGCTACGAGCAGTACTTC
>TRBD2|-|TRBJ2-7|15|TRBV28
CASSPTGTSGYEQYF
TGTGCCAGCAGCCCCACCGGGACTAGCGGTTACGAGCAGTACTTC
>TRBD1|-|TRBJ1-5|17|TRBV7-2
CASRTGTGGSSNQPQHF
TGTGCCAGCAGAACCGGGACAGGGGGCTCTAGCAATCAGCCCCAGCATTTT
>-|-|TRBJ2-2|14|TRBV7-3
CASSLGGDTGELFF
TGTGCCAGCAGCTTAGGAGGGGACACCGGGGAGCTGTTTTTT
>-|few|TRBJ2-2|16|TRBV7-3
CASSQQGRVDTGELFF
TGTGCCAGCAGCCAACAGGGGAGGGTAGACACCGGGGAGCTGTTTTTT
>TRBD1|-|TRBJ2-1|14|TRBV14
CASSQRRQGNEQFF
TGTGCCAGCAGCCAGAGGAGACAGGGGAATGAGCAGTTCTTC
>TRBD1|-|TRBJ2-2|16|TRBV6-1
CASSEIQTGRPGELFF
TGTGCCAGCAGTGAGATCCAGACAGGGCGCCCCGGGGAGCTGTTTTTT
>TRBD2|-|TRBJ2-7|15|TRBV19
CASSIDAGGPREQYF
TGTGCCAGTAGTATAGATGCGGGAGGGCCAAGGGAGCAGTACTTC
>TRBD1|-|TRBJ2-4|20|TRBV5-1
CASSLDIGTGALLAKNIQYF
TGCGCCAGCAGCTTGGATATTGGGACAGGGGCTCTCCTAGCCAAAAACATTCAGTACTTC
>-|-|TRBJ2-3|16|TRBV4-1
CASSQENYRSTDTQYF
TGCGCCAGCAGCCAAGAAAACTACCGATCCACAGATACGCAGTATTTT
>TRBD1|-|TRBJ2-7|14|TRBV5-1
CASRPGTGGYEQYF
TGCGCCAGCAGGCCCGGGACAGGTGGTTACGAGCAGTACTTC
>-|-|TRBJ1-6|14|TRBV28
CASSLGFFNSPLHF
TGTGCCAGCAGTTTAGGGTTTTTTAATTCACCCCTCCACTTT
>-|-|TRBJ2-7|15|TRBV9
CASSVGVSAPHEQYF
TGTGCCAGCAGCGTAGGGGTAAGTGCGCCCCACGAGCAGTACTTC
>-|-|TRBJ2-7|15|TRBV6-5
CASSKEAGQYYEQYF
TGTGCCAGCAGCAAAGAAGCGGGACAGTACTACGAGCAGTACTTC
>-|-|TRBJ2-3|14|TRBV5-1
CASSEGLRTDTQYF
TGCGCCAGCAGCGAGGGACTTCGCACAGATACGCAGTATTTT
>-|-|TRBJ2-7|15|TRBV28
CASSLQGLSSYEQYF
TGTGCCAGCAGTTTACAGGGTCTCAGCTCCTACGAGCAGTACTTC
>-|-|TRBJ2-7|15|TRBV5-1
CAGSLGSGGPYEQYF
TGCGCCGGCAGCTTGGGGTCGGGGGGCCCCTACGAGCAGTACTTC
>-|-|TRBJ2-2|14|TRBV18
CASSPYVNTGELFF
TGTGCCAGCTCACCCTACGTGAACACCGGGGAGCTGTTTTTT
>-|-|TRBJ1-1|12|TRBV19
CASTGAHTEAFF
TGTGCCAGTACAGGGGCCCACACTGAAGCTTTCTTT
>-|-|TRBJ1-1|13|TRBV5-4
CASSLRGIAEAFF
TGTGCCAGCAGCTTGCGGGGGATTGCTGAAGCTTTCTTT